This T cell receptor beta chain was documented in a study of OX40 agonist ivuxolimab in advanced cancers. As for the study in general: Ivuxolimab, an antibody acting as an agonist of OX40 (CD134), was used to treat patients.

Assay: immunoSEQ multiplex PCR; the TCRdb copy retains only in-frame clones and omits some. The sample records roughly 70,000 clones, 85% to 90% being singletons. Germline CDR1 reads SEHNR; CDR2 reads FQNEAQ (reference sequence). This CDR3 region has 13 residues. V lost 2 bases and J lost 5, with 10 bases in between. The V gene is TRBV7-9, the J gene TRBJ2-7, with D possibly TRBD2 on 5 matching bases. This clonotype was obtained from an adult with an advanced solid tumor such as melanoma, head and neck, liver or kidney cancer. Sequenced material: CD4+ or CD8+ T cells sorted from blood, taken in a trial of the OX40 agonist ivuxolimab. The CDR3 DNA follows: TGTGCCAGCAGCTTATCGACGGGGAACGAGCAGTACTTC. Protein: CASSLSTGNEQYF.